This entry lists 29 T cell receptor beta chains sequenced from one sample in a study of long-term antiretroviral therapy in people with HIV. Survey level was the resolution at which the v3.0 immunoSEQ assay ran. Some clones are missing from TCRdb's copy, which holds only in-frame ones; the method was immunoSEQ multiplex PCR. The table shows about 22,000 clones, with more than 80% occurring only once. Specimen: unsorted PBMCs, collected 0.5 years before starting antiretroviral therapy. These receptors were collected from a man in his forties or fifties with HIV.

The J gene is TRBJ2-7, the V gene TRBV9, with TRBD2 identical over 11 bases. Trimming took 0 bases from V and 3 from J; bases not matched to a gene: 5. The CDR3 consists of 16 residues. Looked up from germline, CDR1 is SGDLS and CDR2 is YYNGEE. CDR3 in DNA: TGTGCCAGCAGCGTAGGAGCCCTAGCGGGGGGCTACGAGCAGTACTTC. Translated: CASSVGALAGGYEQYF.

V gene TRBV9 combines with J gene TRBJ2-2; TRBD1 matches at 7 bases. Germline CDR1 reads SGDLS; CDR2 reads YYNGEE. J lost 4 bases, V lost 0 bases, and 3 bases had no gene match. This CDR3 is 15 amino acids long. CDR3 sequence (DNA): TGTGCCAGCAGCGTAGGACAGGGATTCACCGGGGAGCTGTTTTTT. This sequence encodes CASSVGQGFTGELFF.

The J gene is TRBJ1-2, the V gene TRBV28; 7 nucleotides align to TRBD1. V shed 7 bases and J 4 bases; nucleotides not matched to a gene: 6. Germline values: CDR1 MDHEN, CDR2 SYDVKM. The CDR3 runs 13 residues. The CDR3 here is CASTPTGSYGYTF. The CDR3 bases are TGTGCCAGCACCCCGACAGGGTCCTATGGCTACACCTTC.

The chain has TRBV19 and TRBJ1-5; no clear D. This CDR3 is built from 15 residues. V lost 5 bases and J lost 5, with 16 bases in between. Per the germline V gene, CDR1 is LNHDA and CDR2 is SQIVND (reference sequence). This CDR3 is CASSDLTTLDQPQHF. In DNA form, the CDR3 reads TGTGCCAGTAGTGATCTGACAACCCTTGATCAGCCCCAGCATTTT.

The sample holds one count of this clone. The V call is TRBV19, the J call TRBJ2-7; the match to TRBD1 covers 7 bases. This CDR3 is 13 amino acids long. The germline V gene has CDR1 LNHDA and CDR2 SQIVND (reference sequence). V shed 5 bases and J 1 base; nucleotides not matched to a gene: 2. The CDR3, as DNA: TGTGCCAGTAGTCCGGGACAGTCCTACGAGCAGTACTTC. Its translation: CASSPGQSYEQYF. The whole variable domain, remainder taken from reference TRBV19 and TRBJ2-7, is DGGITQSPKYLFRKEGQNVTLSCEQNLNHDAMYWYRQDPGQGLRLIYYSQIVNDFQKGDIAEGYSVSREKKESFPLTVTSAQKNPTAFYLCASSPGQSYEQYFGPGTRLTVT.

The chain has TRBV2 and TRBJ1-1; 7 bases map to TRBD1. The CDR3 loop spans 18 amino acids. The V segment lost 1 base and the J segment 12 bases; nucleotides outside the gene matches: 23. Germline CDR1 is SNHLY and CDR2 is FYNNEI. The CDR3 DNA reads as TGTGCCAGCAGTGAAGAAGGGGGCCAAGGGGAAGGAGCTGACGGAACTTTCTTT. Translating it yields CASSEEGGQGEGADGTFF. The full variable domain, its missing parts supplied by reference TRBV2 and TRBJ1-1, is EPEVTQTPSHQVTQMGQEVILRCVPISNHLYFYWYRQILGQKVEFLVSFYNNEISEKSEIFDDQFSVERPDGSNFTLKIRSTKLEDSAMYFCASSEEGGQGEGADGTFFGQGTRLTVV.

The genes are TRBV19 and TRBJ2-2; the match to TRBD1 covers 11 bases. Trimming cost V 8 bases and J 6 bases; bases outside gene matches: 5. The CDR3 runs 14 residues. The germline V gene has CDR1 LNHDA and CDR2 SQIVND (reference sequence). This CDR3 reads CASSDRGPPGELFF. As DNA, the CDR3 is TGTGCCAGTTCGGACAGGGGGCCCCCCGGGGAGCTGTTTTTT.

V and J are TRBV18 and TRBJ1-1; 9 nucleotides match TRBD1. The CDR3 has 15 amino acids. The V and J ends lost 5 bases and 3 bases, in that order; junction bases with no gene match: 7. CDR1 KGHSH and CDR2 LQKENI come from the germline V gene. CDR3 nucleotide sequence: TGTGCCAGCTCATTCTCGACAGGGGGGGACACTGAAGCTTTCTTT. Its protein is CASSFSTGGDTEAFF.

The gene calls are TRBV2 and TRBJ1-2; D is ambiguous. This CDR3 is 15 amino acids long. Looked up from germline, CDR1 is SNHLY and CDR2 is FYNNEI. V dropped 6 bases and J dropped 0 bases, with 14 bases sitting between them. The CDR3 DNA follows: TGTGCCAGCAGCGGGGTGAGGAGTTCTAACTATGGCTACACCTTC. Its protein product is CASSGVRSSNYGYTF.

The gene calls are TRBV5-5 and TRBJ2-3; D not certain. Trimming removed 0 bases from V and 0 bases from J, with 5 bases in between. The CDR3 totals 14 residues. The germline V gene encodes CDR1 SGHKS and CDR2 YYEKEE (reference sequence). In DNA form, the CDR3 reads TGTGCCAGCAGCTTGGCGGGTAGCACAGATACGCAGTATTTT. Encoded protein: CASSLAGSTDTQYF.

The chain uses TRBV5-8 and TRBJ2-7, with a weak D call TRBD2 (6 bases). This CDR3 region has 16 residues. Germline CDR1 SGHTS, CDR2 YDEGEE. V dropped 5 bases and J dropped 7 bases, with 25 bases sitting between them. The CDR3 DNA follows: TGTGCCAGCAGTTTCTCCTCGGGACTCACCTCGAGGGAGCAGTACTTC. It translates to CASSFSSGLTSREQYF. Filled out from reference TRBV5-8 and TRBJ2-7, the complete variable domain reads EAGVTQSPTHLIKTRGQQATLRCSPISGHTSVYWYQQALGLGLQFLLWYDEGEERNRGNFPPRFSGRQFPNYSSELNVNALELEDSALYLCASSFSSGLTSREQYFGPGTRLTVT.

The chain links TRBV4-1 to TRBJ2-4; D unclear. V lost 4 bases, J lost 0 bases, and 19 bases lay in between. The CDR3 consists of 18 residues. Per germline, CDR1 MGHRA and CDR2 YSYEKL. CDR3 DNA sequence: TGCGCCAGCAGCCCTAACTTCCTGGGCGTTGTAGCCAAAAACATTCAGTACTTC. Its protein is CASSPNFLGVVAKNIQYF.

This sequence joins TRBV4-1 and TRBJ1-5, with 7 bases matching TRBD1. The V segment lost 3 bases and the J segment 3 bases; nucleotides outside the gene matches: 14. Germline V CDR1 and CDR2: MGHRA, YSYEKL. This CDR3 contains 18 residues. The CDR3 spells CASSQSRDKRGLNQPQHF. CDR3 sequence (DNA): TGCGCCAGCAGCCAGTCCCGGGACAAAAGGGGGCTCAATCAGCCCCAGCATTTT.

The chain is built from TRBV27 and TRBJ1-4; D is uncertain. Germline V gene data show CDR1 as MNHEY and CDR2 as SMNVEV (reference sequence). The CDR3 is made up of 13 amino acids. The V end lost 5 bases, the J end lost 8 bases, and 12 bases lay between the germline ends. As DNA, the CDR3 is TGTGCCAGCAGTCGGGGAGGTTTGGAAAAACTGTTTTTT. The encoded protein is CASSRGGLEKLFF.

The chain employs TRBV5-4 and TRBJ2-1, with 7 nucleotides matching TRBD1. CDR3 length: 15 residues. Germline V gene lookup returns CDR1 SGHNT and CDR2 YYREEE (reference sequence). Losses at the gene ends were 0 bases for V and 4 bases for J; bases not matched to a gene: 4. As DNA, the CDR3 is TGTGCCAGCAGCTTGGCTATGGGACAGTACAATGAGCAGTTCTTC. Its translation: CASSLAMGQYNEQFF.

DNA of the CDR3: TGTGCCAGCAGGGGTGCTAACTATGGCTACACCTTC. This encodes CASRGANYGYTF. The chain links TRBV6-5 to TRBJ1-2; D uncertain. CDR1 MNHEY and CDR2 SVGAGI come from the germline V gene. V was shortened by 6 bases and J by 0 bases, with 5 bases between the two germline ends. The CDR3 sequence is 12 residues long.

This chain links TRBV7-9 with TRBJ2-1; 8 bases map to TRBD2. The CDR3 covers 13 residues. Germline V lookup: CDR1 SEHNR, CDR2 FQNEAQ (reference sequence). V lost 11 bases to trimming and J lost 5 bases; unmatched junction nucleotides: 8. The DNA for the CDR3 is TGTGCCGGGTCGGCGGGGGGAAACAATGAGCAGTTCTTC. Amino acids: CAGSAGGNNEQFF.

V gene TRBV27 combines with J gene TRBJ2-1; 10 bases are shared with TRBD1. V gave up 7 bases and J gave up 8 bases; unmatched junction bases: 8. Germline V gene sequence: CDR1 MNHEY, CDR2 SMNVEV (reference sequence). The CDR3 totals 14 residues. The CDR3 DNA reads TGTGCCAGCATGTTGACAGGGGGCACCCATGAGCAGTTCTTC. Its protein is CASMLTGGTHEQFF.

The rearrangement joins TRBV7-2 to TRBJ2-7, with D unresolved. With 2 bases removed from V and 7 bases from J, the gap between germline ends came to 9 bases. CDR1 is SGHTA, CDR2 FQGNSA, per germline. The CDR3 sequence is 12 residues long. The CDR3 reads CASSLPSAEQYF. DNA of the CDR3: TGTGCCAGCAGCTTACCCTCCGCGGAGCAGTACTTC. The complete variable domain, with remaining parts taken from reference TRBV7-2 and TRBJ2-7, reads GAGVSQSPSNKVTEKGKDVELRCDPISGHTALYWYRQSLGQGLEFLIYFQGNSAPDKSGLPSDRFSAERTGGSVSTLTIQRTQQEDSAVYLCASSLPSAEQYFGPGTRLTVT.

The V and J genes are TRBV19 and TRBJ1-2, with a possible D match to TRBD1 (5 bases). CDR3 length equals 13 residues. The V gene lost 3 bases and the J gene lost 6 bases, with 11 bases spanning the gap. The germline V gene encodes CDR1 LNHDA and CDR2 SQIVND (reference sequence). The CDR3 DNA follows: TGTGCCAGTAGTATGGGCAGGGCCGATGGCTACACCTTC. Translating it yields CASSMGRADGYTF.

In its sample, this clone was seen once. V usage is TRBV19 and J usage is TRBJ2-3, with 7 nucleotides matching TRBD2. Germline V gene lookup returns CDR1 LNHDA and CDR2 SQIVND (reference sequence). J lost 2 bases, V lost 6 bases, and 5 bases had no gene match. The CDR3 has 14 residues. The CDR3 DNA reads as TGTGCCAGTAGCAAGCGGGGCTCCACAGATACGCAGTATTTT. Amino acid sequence: CASSKRGSTDTQYF.

V is TRBV10-3 and J is TRBJ1-1; no reliable D call. The V and J ends lost 6 bases and 6 bases respectively, with 8 bases between them. CDR1 is ENHRY, CDR2 SYGVKD, per germline. This CDR3 is built from 11 residues. The CDR3 reads CAIRETAEAFF. The CDR3 region has the DNA TGTGCCATCAGGGAGACTGCTGAAGCTTTCTTT.

The rearrangement links TRBV19 to TRBJ2-1, with 8 bases fitting TRBD2. Trimming took 8 bases from V and 2 from J; bases not matched to a gene: 5. Germline CDR1 is LNHDA and CDR2 is SQIVND (reference sequence). This CDR3 has 14 amino acids. The CDR3 spells CASGRGGPYNEQFF. The CDR3 nucleotides are TGTGCCAGTGGACGCGGGGGGCCCTACAATGAGCAGTTCTTC.

The V call is TRBV5-4, the J call TRBJ1-4; D is ambiguous. Deletions cut 4 bases from V and 3 bases from J, with 13 bases between. The germline V gene has CDR1 SGHNT and CDR2 YYREEE (reference sequence). The CDR3 has 15 amino acids. CDR3 sequence (DNA): TGTGCCAGCAGCCCGACGGGTCGGCCTAATGAAAAACTGTTTTTT. Translating gives CASSPTGRPNEKLFF. Full variable domain (missing parts from reference TRBV5-4 and TRBJ1-4): ETGVTQSPTHLIKTRGQQVTLRCSSQSGHNTVSWYQQALGQGPQFIFQYYREEENGRGNFPPRFSGLQFPNYSSELNVNALELDDSALYLCASSPTGRPNEKLFFGSGTQLSVL.

This chain connects TRBV11-2 to TRBJ2-3, with 12 bases lining up with TRBD1. The germline gives CDR1 SGHAT, CDR2 FQNNGV. This CDR3 spans 16 amino acids. J lost 4 bases, V lost 5 bases, and 7 bases had no gene match. In nucleotides, the CDR3 is TGTGCCAGCAGCCCGGCCGGGACAGGGGGCGCAGATACGCAGTATTTT. As protein: CASSPAGTGGADTQYF.

This clone has a single count. The chain employs TRBV7-3 and TRBJ2-7; 7 positions agree with TRBD1. This CDR3 spans 12 amino acids. With V trimmed by 3 bases and J by 6 bases, 2 bases remained unmatched. Germline V CDR1 and CDR2: SGHTA, FQGTGA. CDR3 sequence: CASSFSGGEQYF. The CDR3 DNA is TGTGCCAGCAGCTTTTCAGGGGGCGAGCAGTACTTC.

This clone has a handful of counts. V is TRBV5-4 and J is TRBJ2-7, with a possible D match to TRBD1 (5 bases). V shed 0 bases and J shed 6 bases, with 7 bases lying between them. The CDR3 extends over 12 amino acids. Per the germline V gene, CDR1 is SGHNT and CDR2 is YYREEE (reference sequence). Here the CDR3 reads CASSLEGREQYF. The DNA for the CDR3 is TGTGCCAGCAGCTTGGAGGGGCGCGAGCAGTACTTC.

This chain links TRBV10-2 with TRBJ1-1, with D uncertain. CDR3 size: 13 residues. The V and J ends lost 6 bases and 1 base respectively, with 9 bases between them. Germline V gene data show CDR1 as WSHSY and CDR2 as SAAADI. The CDR3, as DNA: TGCGCCAGCAGAACCAGCCGGAACACTGAAGCTTTCTTT. Translated: CASRTSRNTEAFF.

The rearrangement links TRBV19 to TRBJ2-2; no firm D call. V was cut by 3 bases and J by 4 bases, with 6 bases left in between. CDR3 length: 13 amino acids. CDR1 and CDR2 from the germline V gene are LNHDA and SQIVND (reference sequence). CDR3 protein: CASSMGGTGELFF. CDR3 DNA sequence: TGTGCCAGTAGTATGGGCGGCACCGGGGAGCTGTTTTTT.